These 16 T cell receptor beta chains were all obtained from the same sample, sequenced in a study of blood T cell repertoires in COVID-19. Produced via immunoSEQ multiplex PCR; TCRdb's table is partial and in-frame only. This table has some 130,000 clones, roughly 85% appearing once. Specimen: PBMCs or T cells enriched from blood (not recorded which). The source is a man over 45 who had recovered from COVID-19.

The chain recombines TRBV14 with TRBJ1-4, with D possibly matching TRBD1 (5 bases). Trimming left V 4 bases short and J 0 bases short, with 9 bases between. The CDR3 is 15 residues long. Germline lookup yields CDR1 SGHDN and CDR2 FVKESK. The CDR3 DNA reads as TGTGCCAGCAGCCTGCAGGGCACAACTAATGAAAAACTGTTTTTT. It encodes CASSLQGTTNEKLFF.

The chain recombines TRBV15 with TRBJ1-3; a weak D match, TRBD1 (6 bases). Germline CDR1 and CDR2: LNHNV and YYDKDF (reference sequence). The length of the CDR3 is 16 residues. Trimming removed 0 bases at V and 3 bases at J, with 12 bases between. The CDR3 reads CATSREGAGRGNTIYF. The DNA of the CDR3 is TGTGCCACCAGCAGAGAGGGGGCCGGGCGTGGAAACACCATATATTTT.

This chain uses TRBV18 with TRBJ2-3, with 8 bases lining up with TRBD2. Germline values: CDR1 KGHSH, CDR2 LQKENI. The CDR3 length is 16 residues. V shed 2 bases, J shed 6 bases, and the junction held 10 bases outside the gene matches. CDR3 residues: CASSPGWSGRVDTQYF. The CDR3 DNA sequence: TGTGCCAGCTCACCAGGCTGGAGCGGGAGAGTGGATACGCAGTATTTT.

The sample holds a few counts of this clone. The rearrangement links TRBV6-5 to TRBJ1-1; D gene ambiguous. The V end lost 2 bases, the J end lost 5 bases, and 12 bases lay between the germline ends. Germline V gene sequence: CDR1 MNHEY, CDR2 SVGAGI. The CDR3 loop spans 14 amino acids. The CDR3 loop is CASSYGERRTEAFF. CDR3 in DNA: TGTGCCAGCAGTTACGGGGAGAGAAGGACTGAAGCTTTCTTT.

The V call is TRBV7-2, the J call TRBJ1-3; no definite D call. Germline CDR1 is SGHTA and CDR2 is FQGNSA. V was pared by 2 bases and J by 2 bases, with 7 bases between. CDR3 length equals 14 residues. Here the CDR3 reads CASSLSPTGNTIYF. CDR3 DNA: TGTGCCAGCAGCTTATCCCCAACTGGAAACACCATATATTTT.

The chain joins TRBV9 to TRBJ2-2; TRBD2 aligns across 7 bases. The germline gives CDR1 SGDLS, CDR2 YYNGEE. The length of the CDR3 is 14 residues. V shed 5 bases and J 0 bases; nucleotides not matched to a gene: 1. The CDR3 DNA follows: TGTGCCAGCAGTGGGACTACGAACACCGGGGAGCTGTTTTTT. This codes for CASSGTTNTGELFF.

V gene TRBV6-2 or TRBV6-3 combines with J gene TRBJ1-2; D possibly corresponds to TRBD1 (6 bases). This CDR3 is built from 16 residues. Per germline, CDR1 MNHEY and CDR2 SVGEGT. Trimming stripped 6 bases from V and 2 bases from J, with 19 bases between. The CDR3 loop reads CASSPRGGGYNYGYTF. In nucleotides, the CDR3 is TGTGCCAGCAGCCCTAGGGGCGGGGGCTACAACTATGGCTACACCTTC.

V is TRBV9 and J is TRBJ1-2; 9 bases are a match to TRBD1. The CDR3 runs to 14 residues. Germline CDR1 SGDLS, CDR2 YYNGEE. V was clipped by 3 bases and J by 5 bases; unmatched bases: 5. CDR3 amino acids: CASSASQGAYGYTF. The CDR3 DNA sequence: TGTGCCAGCAGCGCATCACAGGGGGCTTATGGCTACACCTTC.

The chain has TRBV7-3 and TRBJ2-1, with TRBD2 matching 15 bases. The CDR3 sequence is 15 residues long. The junction had 2 bases not matched to a gene; V was cut back by 3 bases and J by 8 bases. The germline V gene has CDR1 SGHTA and CDR2 FQGTGA. CDR3 sequence (DNA): TGTGCCAGCAGCTTTGGACTAGCGGGAGGGGATGAGCAGTTCTTC. Translation: CASSFGLAGGDEQFF.

The chain has TRBV5-1 and TRBJ1-5; 7 nucleotides agree with TRBD1. CDR1 and CDR2 (germline): SGHRS, YFSETQ. Germline trimming cut 4 bases from V and 4 bases from J; bases unmatched to any gene: 2. The CDR3 sequence is 13 residues long. CDR3 loop: CASSPTGNQPQHF. Written as DNA, the CDR3 is TGCGCCAGCAGCCCGACAGGGAATCAGCCCCAGCATTTT.

The chain couples TRBV28 to TRBJ2-5; TRBD2 aligns across 14 bases. The ends lost 6 bases at V and 5 bases at J; junction bases unmatched: 11. CDR1 is MDHEN and CDR2 is SYDVKM in the germline V gene. The CDR3 consists of 17 residues. CDR3 sequence reads: CASSPGTSGGRRETQYF. The CDR3 DNA follows: TGTGCCAGCAGCCCCGGGACTAGCGGGGGCCGGCGGGAGACCCAGTACTTC. The full variable domain, completed using reference TRBV28 and TRBJ2-5, is DVKVTQSSRYLVKRTGEKVFLECVQDMDHENMFWYRQDPGLGLRLIYFSYDVKMKEKGDIPEGYSVSREKKERFSLILESASTNQTSMYLCASSPGTSGGRRETQYFGPGTRLLVL.

J is TRBJ1-3 and V is TRBV14, with a tentative D call TRBD1 (6 bases). The CDR3 loop spans 13 amino acids. CDR1 and CDR2 from the germline V gene are SGHDN and FVKESK. The V end lost 5 bases, the J end lost 8 bases, and 13 bases lay between the germline ends. The CDR3 sequence: CASSIGRGDTIYF. The CDR3 DNA sequence: TGTGCCAGCAGCATCGGCAGGGGAGACACCATATATTTT.

This chain connects TRBV28 to TRBJ2-7; the D gene is possibly TRBD2 (5 bases). V lost 4 bases, J lost 4 bases, and 17 bases lay in between. The germline gives CDR1 MDHEN, CDR2 SYDVKM. The CDR3 runs 15 residues. CDR3 DNA sequence: TGTGCCAGCAGTTCCCCCCCCCTAGCCCAGTACGAGCAGTACTTC. It yields the protein CASSSPPLAQYEQYF.

V and J are TRBV7-2 and TRBJ1-2; weak D call: TRBD1 (6 bases). The ends were cut back, 3 bases at V and 6 bases at J, with 11 bases in the middle. Germline V lookup: CDR1 SGHTA, CDR2 FQGNSA. CDR3 length: 13 residues. CDR3 amino acids: CASSFRQDHGYTF. The CDR3 DNA follows: TGTGCCAGCAGCTTCCGACAGGATCATGGCTACACCTTC.

V usage is TRBV28 and J usage is TRBJ1-2; 9 positions agree with TRBD1. Germline loops: CDR1 MDHEN, CDR2 SYDVKM. The CDR3 contains 16 residues. V gave up 5 bases and J gave up 6 bases; unmatched junction bases: 13. The DNA for the CDR3 is TGTGCCAGCAGTCCCGCCTTTACAGGGGGCGCGGATGGCTACACCTTC. This translates into CASSPAFTGGADGYTF.

This chain joins TRBV2 and TRBJ2-7, with 8 bases identical to TRBD1. Looked up from germline, CDR1 is SNHLY and CDR2 is FYNNEI. The CDR3 spans 15 residues. The V and J ends lost 5 bases and 2 bases, in that order; junction bases with no gene match: 8. CDR3: CASSPFDRGPYEQYF. The CDR3 DNA reads TGTGCCAGCAGTCCCTTTGACAGGGGCCCCTACGAGCAGTACTTC.